The clone carrying this TCR beta chain was observed once. The data were taken from a study of blood T cell repertoires in COVID-19. As processed by the authors: Amplifying reference gene primers gave estimates of nucleated cell counts. The protocol was immunoSEQ multiplex PCR, while the TCRdb copy is restricted to in-frame clones and leaves out a portion. That table gives V, J and clone size, and the DNA gave D and trimming. The repertoire consists of 270,000 or so clones, with about 80% occurring once and the leading ten covering around 3.5%. The CDR3 is 16 residues long. CDR1 and CDR2 (germline): SGDLS, YYNGEE. V gave up 1 base and J gave up 8 bases, with 18 bases separating them.

The sequenced sample was PBMCs or T cells enriched from blood (not recorded which). The rearrangement uses TRBV9 and TRBJ2-2, with D possibly TRBD1 on 6 matching bases. This receptor was taken from a man aged 50 to 59 who had recovered from COVID-19. CDR3 nucleotides: TGTGCCAGCAGCGTATCCCGCGGACAGTCTTCAGGGGAGCTGTTTTTT. Translated: CASSVSRGQSSGELFF.